Each of the 6 T cell receptor beta chains below was sequenced from the same sample in a study of T cells expressing NK-cell markers. TCRdb reprocessed the 5' RACE reads and stores each CDR3 protein as one record, lacking DNA. The sample table sets out 200,000 to 300,000 distinct CDR3 sequences. Sequences were obtained from blood T cells: a sorted CD56 or NKG2C T cell subset, CD4+ or CD8+ T cells, or bulk PBMC T cells (not recorded which). The receptors originated from a man aged 18 to 29 in good health.

The rearrangement uses TRBV9 and TRBJ2-1. CDR3 length: 16 amino acids. Germline V gene sequence: CDR1 SGDLS, CDR2 YYNGEE. CDR3 sequence: CASSVAGRSSYNEQFF.

This chain joins TRBV2 and TRBJ2-2; absent DNA, TCRdb's TRBD2 call cannot be checked. Germline CDR1 is SNHLY and CDR2 is FYNNEI. CDR3 length: 15 amino acids. The CDR3 sequence is CASSDPTRLAGELFF.

The chain is built from TRBV9 and TRBJ2-5. This CDR3 is built from 14 residues. Germline loops: CDR1 SGDLS, CDR2 YYNGEE. CDR3 sequence: CASSVGPIEETQYF.

The chain carries TRBV6-1 and TRBJ2-3; TCRdb calls TRBD1, which cannot be checked without DNA. CDR3 size: 13 residues. Per the germline V gene, CDR1 is MNHNS and CDR2 is SASEGT. CDR3 region: CAGGATSTDTQYF.

The V call is TRBV6-5, the J call TRBJ2-1. The CDR3 consists of 15 residues. Per the germline V gene, CDR1 is MNHEY and CDR2 is SVGAGI. This CDR3 reads CASRLSGSSYNEQFF.

The rearrangement joins TRBV7-3 to TRBJ2-1; the TRBD2 assignment by TCRdb is unverifiable without DNA. Germline assignment: CDR1 SGHTA and CDR2 FQGTGA. The CDR3 loop spans 12 amino acids. The CDR3 is CASSLGGSEQFF.